A selection of T cell receptor beta chains follows, all from one sample in a study of regulatory T cells in long-lasting Graves disease. TCRdb fed the multiplex PCR reads into MiXCR, producing one record per CDR3 protein. The sample records about 440,000 distinct CDR3 sequences, under 15% being singletons. This sample was shared with a second study, whose subject was T cells in Graves' hyperthyroidism and ophthalmopathy.

The sample consisted of peripheral blood mononuclear cells (PBMCs), taken at new diagnosis, from a patient treated with antithyroid drugs. The source is a woman aged 30 to 39 with Graves disease. CDR3s include the opening cysteine and the closing phenylalanine or tryptophan. The D gene is left open where the match is weak. Not all rows give a size; the values are once, few, many and, for expanded clones, a class.

D	V	J	size	DNA	CDR3
NA	TRBV15	TRBJ1-4	few	TGTGCCACCAGCCGAGCTCCTGCACTGACTAATGAAAAACTGTTTTTT	CATSRAPALTNEKLFF
NA	TRBV28	TRBJ2-1	many	TGTGCCAGCAGTTTTAGGCCCTTAGAACGCAATGAGCAGTTCTTC	CASSFRPLERNEQFF
TRBD2	TRBV7-3	TRBJ2-3	many	TGTGCCAGCAGCGCCGCCCCCCCCCTCACCATAGCGGGAGGGAGGCGAAACACAGATACGCAGTATTTT	CASSAAPPLTIAGGRRNTDTQYF
NA	TRBV12-5	TRBJ2-2	NA	TGTGCTAGTGGTTTGGGGGTCACCGGGGAGCTGTTTTTT	CASGLGVTGELFF
NA	TRBV12-3/TRBV12-4	TRBJ2-5	many	TGTGCCAGCAGCTCCCCCAGACTAGGAGTGGGAGAGACCCAGTACTTC	CASSSPRLGVGETQYF
NA	TRBV20-1	TRBJ1-2	NA	TGCAGTGCTGCGGCGGGACCTGGCTACACCTTC	CSAAAGPGYTF
NA	TRBV7-3	TRBJ2-3	many	TGTGCCAGCAGCCCGACTGTGGGTGCAGATACGCAGTATTTT	CASSPTVGADTQYF
TRBD1	TRBV6-1	TRBJ2-3	few	TGTGCCAGCAGTGAAGGAACGTTGTCGGACAGGGGTGTTCATTTT	CASSEGTLSDRGVHF
TRBD1	TRBV6-1	TRBJ1-5	many	TGTGCCGCAAAGACAGGGGATCATCAGCCCCAGCATTTT	CAAKTGDHQPQHF
NA	TRBV7-8	TRBJ1-2	many	TGTGCCAGCAGCTTAGTTTCATGGGGGCCCGACTATGGCTACACCTTC	CASSLVSWGPDYGYTF
TRBD2	TRBV13	TRBJ2-7	NA	TGTGCCAGCAGCCTGAGCGGGATACCGGGCGAGCAGTACTTC	CASSLSGIPGEQYF
NA	TRBV28	TRBJ2-1	many	TGTGCCAGCAGTTTACCGGGAGTTACCTACAATGAGCAGTTCTTC	CASSLPGVTYNEQFF
NA	TRBV7-9	TRBJ2-7	many	TGTGCCAGCAGCTTAGAGGGGGTCCTAGGATCCTACGAGCAGTACTTC	CASSLEGVLGSYEQYF
TRBD1	TRBV20-1	TRBJ2-7	many	TGCAGTGCTACCTGGCCAGGGGGCAGCTACGAGCAGTACTTC	CSATWPGGSYEQYF
NA	TRBV14	TRBJ1-1	NA	TGTGCCAGCAGCCAAGATCAACGCTGGAACACTGAAGCTTTCTTT	CASSQDQRWNTEAFF
NA	TRBV6-2/TRBV6-3	TRBJ2-1	many	TGTGCCAGCAGCCCCGGACCGGAGCAGTTCTTC	CASSPGPEQFF
NA	TRBV7-9	TRBJ1-1	many	TGTGCCAGCAGCTTAGGCCTGATAGGTCTAAACACTGAAGCTTTCTTT	CASSLGLIGLNTEAFF
NA	TRBV20-1	TRBJ2-7	many	TGCAGTGTCGCACGGGATGGCGAGCAGTACTTC	CSVARDGEQYF
NA	TRBV20-1	TRBJ2-7	few	TGCAGTGCTAGAAGGGACGGGACGGTTTCCTACGAGCAGTACTTC	CSARRDGTVSYEQYF
NA	TRBV11-2	TRBJ2-1	many	TGTGCCAGCAGCTCAAAACTAGCTGCGAGCTCCTACAATGAGCAGTTCTTC	CASSSKLAASSYNEQFF
NA	TRBV5-5	TRBJ1-4	NA	TGTGCCAGCAGCCCGCGGCCCCAAAGGGACCCTGCTGAAAAACTGTTTTTT	CASSPRPQRDPAEKLFF
TRBD2	TRBV7-3	TRBJ2-3	many	TGTGCCAGCAGCGCGACTAGCGGCACAGATACGCAGTATTTT	CASSATSGTDTQYF
NA	TRBV18	TRBJ2-4	many	TGTGCCAGCTCACCACAAGAGCTAGCCAAAAACATTCAGTACTTC	CASSPQELAKNIQYF
TRBD2	TRBV30	TRBJ2-7	many	TGTGCCTGGAACCTAGCGGGACGCTCCTACGAGCAGTACTTC	CAWNLAGRSYEQYF
NA	TRBV15	TRBJ2-7	NA	TGTGCCACCAGCAGAGTCAGTGGGGCTAGCAGAGCCTACGAGCAGTACTTC	CATSRVSGASRAYEQYF
TRBD2	TRBV7-8	TRBJ2-1	NA	TGTGCCAGCAGTCCCGGGACTAGCGAAATCAATGAGCAGTTCTTC	CASSPGTSEINEQFF
NA	TRBV20-1	TRBJ2-7	many	TGCAGTGCTAGTCGTTCCGGGAGCTCCTACGAGCAGTACTTC	CSASRSGSSYEQYF
TRBD1	TRBV19	TRBJ1-4	NA	TGTGCCAGTAGTCCGTATATCGGGACAGGGGACTCAACTAATGAAAAACTGTTTTTT	CASSPYIGTGDSTNEKLFF
TRBD2	TRBV20-1	TRBJ2-7	once	TGCAGTGCTAGAGATGTGGCGGGAGGCACCTACGAGCAGTACTTC	CSARDVAGGTYEQYF
TRBD2	TRBV5-4	TRBJ2-1	many	TGTGCCAGCAGCTTAGGAGGGGGGACTAGATCCAATGAGCAGTTCTTC	CASSLGGGTRSNEQFF
NA	TRBV28	TRBJ1-4	many	TGTGCCAGCAGTCCCGGGGCGGCAGCTCATGAAAAACTGTTTTTT	CASSPGAAAHEKLFF
NA	TRBV3-1	TRBJ2-3	many	TGTGCCAGCAGCCAAGATTGGCCTCGGGATACGCAGTATTTT	CASSQDWPRDTQYF
TRBD1	TRBV20-1	TRBJ1-6	few	TGCAGTGCTGGTAGGCGGAACAGGGGCGGCTATAATTCACCCCTCCACTTT	CSAGRRNRGGYNSPLHF
NA	TRBV29-1	TRBJ2-3	many	TGCAGCGTTGGGGGGACGGGAGCAGGAGATACGCAGTATTTT	CSVGGTGAGDTQYF
NA	TRBV3-1	TRBJ1-3	NA	TGTGCCAGCAGCTTCTACGGGTCGAGCTCTGGAAACACCATATATTTT	CASSFYGSSSGNTIYF
NA	TRBV27	TRBJ1-5	NA	TGTGCCAGCAGTTTATCGGGGGGCAGTGAGCCCCAGCATTTT	CASSLSGGSEPQHF
TRBD1	TRBV2	TRBJ1-1	many	TGTGCCAGCAGTTTGGACAGGGATTCGAACACTGAAGCTTTCTTT	CASSLDRDSNTEAFF
TRBD1	TRBV19	TRBJ1-1	NA	TGTGCCAGTAGTTACACAGGGGTTAACACTGAAGCTTTCTTT	CASSYTGVNTEAFF
TRBD2	TRBV5-5	TRBJ2-7	few	TGTGCCAGCATTAGCGGGAGTGCCTACGAGCAGTACTTC	CASISGSAYEQYF